The rows below give T cell receptor beta chains drawn from one sample of a study of cytomegalovirus exposure and HLA in healthy donors. The repertoire was sequenced with immunoSEQ multiplex PCR; TCRdb's copy has only in-frame clones and lacks some. The sample includes around 170,000 clones, around three quarters of them seen just once. Sequenced sample: PBMCs. The receptors here all came from a man in his forties or fifties in good health and CMV-seronegative. Both conserved end residues are part of each CDR3. A D gene is named only where the DNA matches it firmly. A clone size is listed for some rows: how often the clone was seen (once, few, many), or a class if it is expanded.

cdr3_aa	cdr3_nt	clone_size	v_call	j_call	d_call
CASSETGTSGGEQYF	TGTGCCAGCAGCGAAACCGGGACTAGCGGCGGGGAGCAGTACTTC	.	TRBV7-3	TRBJ2-7	TRBD2
CASSGGLATYEQYF	TGTGCCAGCAGCGGCGGACTAGCAACCTACGAGCAGTACTTC	.	TRBV5-4	TRBJ2-7	TRBD2
CASVAGLGGYTF	TGTGCCAGCGTTGCGGGGCTGGGAGGCTACACCTTC	.	TRBV28	TRBJ1-2	.
CASSTDGSSGNTIYF	TGCGCCAGCAGCACGGACGGGAGCTCTGGAAACACCATATATTTT	few	TRBV5-1	TRBJ1-3	.
CASRYLNTEAFF	TGTGCCAGCAGATACTTGAACACTGAAGCTTTCTTT	few	TRBV7-9	TRBJ1-1	.
CASSPLNSPLHF	TGTGCCAGCAGTCCCCTTAATTCACCCCTCCACTTT	.	TRBV27	TRBJ1-6	.
CASSLGSGSTGELFF	TGCGCCAGCAGCTTGGGTAGCGGGAGCACCGGGGAGCTGTTTTTT	.	TRBV5-1	TRBJ2-2	TRBD2
CASCRDRDHQPQHF	TGTGCCAGCTGTCGGGACAGGGATCATCAGCCCCAGCATTTT	.	TRBV6-5	TRBJ1-5	TRBD1
CASSPPGGDSPLHF	TGTGCCAGCAGCCCCCCCGGGGGGGATTCACCCCTCCACTTT	.	TRBV11-2	TRBJ1-6	.
CAIGLAGLETQYF	TGTGCCATCGGACTAGCGGGACTGGAGACCCAGTACTTC	.	TRBV10-3	TRBJ2-5	TRBD2
CASSKTGDENTEAFF	TGCGCCAGCAGCAAGACAGGGGATGAGAACACTGAAGCTTTCTTT	.	TRBV5-1	TRBJ1-1	TRBD1
CASSRNSAGTGVGNTIYF	TGTGCCAGCTCACGGAACAGTGCCGGGACAGGGGTCGGAAACACCATATATTTT	.	TRBV18	TRBJ1-3	TRBD1
CASSIYGTSTSEQYF	TGTGCCAGTAGTATATATGGGACATCAACCAGCGAGCAGTACTTC	.	TRBV19	TRBJ2-7	.
CSSSLETGTTDYEQYF	TGTTCCAGCAGCTTAGAGACCGGGACTACGGACTACGAGCAGTACTTC	once	TRBV7-9	TRBJ2-7	TRBD2
CASSPPIGTGLNEQFF	TGTGCCAGCTCACCACCGATTGGGACAGGGCTCAATGAGCAGTTCTTC	.	TRBV18	TRBJ2-1	TRBD1
CASSYSPGVNYGYTF	TGTGCCAGCAGTTACTCGCCAGGGGTTAACTATGGCTACACCTTC	.	TRBV6-6	TRBJ1-2	.
CASSIDGPGLAGAFVQFF	TGTGCCAGTAGTATAGATGGGCCGGGACTAGCGGGGGCATTCGTTCAGTTCTTC	.	TRBV19	TRBJ2-1	TRBD2
CASVTTGALSTDTQYF	TGTGCCAGTGTTACGACAGGGGCCTTAAGCACAGATACGCAGTATTTT	.	TRBV21-1	TRBJ2-3	.
CASSSTGNTEAFF	TGTGCCAGCAGCTCCACAGGGAACACTGAAGCTTTCTTT	.	TRBV27	TRBJ1-1	.
CARRREVAKNIQYF	TGCGCCAGGAGACGGGAAGTAGCCAAAAACATTCAGTACTTC	.	TRBV5-1	TRBJ2-4	.
CASRGLRGPDTQYF	TGTGCCAGCCGGGGACTGCGGGGGCCAGATACGCAGTATTTT	.	TRBV7-9	TRBJ2-3	.
CASSLAGQDQETQYF	TGTGCCAGCAGCTTAGCGGGACAGGACCAAGAGACCCAGTACTTC	.	TRBV11-3	TRBJ2-5	TRBD1
CASSPGGSSTDTQYF	TGTGCCAGCAGTCCCGGGGGGAGTAGCACAGATACGCAGTATTTT	.	TRBV6-5	TRBJ2-3	TRBD2
CATNSGRLTGELFF	TGTGCCACCAATAGCGGGAGGCTTACCGGGGAGCTGTTTTTT	.	TRBV10-3	TRBJ2-2	TRBD2
CASSVGSGTGVNNQPQHF	TGTGCCAGCAGCGTAGGGTCCGGGACAGGGGTGAACAATCAGCCCCAGCATTTT	.	TRBV9	TRBJ1-5	TRBD1
CASSFQGTSGNTIYF	TGTGCCAGCAGCTTTCAGGGGACATCTGGAAACACCATATATTTT	few	TRBV7-2	TRBJ1-3	.
CAISRGGSSTDTQYF	TGTGCCATCAGTCGAGGGGGAAGTAGCACAGATACGCAGTATTTT	.	TRBV10-3	TRBJ2-3	.
CASSPSSGANVLTF	TGTGCCAGCAGCCCCTCCTCTGGGGCCAACGTCCTGACTTTC	.	TRBV7-2	TRBJ2-6	.
CASSPNLRGGYTF	TGTGCCAGCAGCCCTAACCTCAGAGGTGGCTACACCTTC	few	TRBV7-8	TRBJ1-2	.
CASSPTGTSGGHTGELFF	TGTGCCAGCAGCCCAACCGGGACTAGCGGGGGACACACCGGGGAGCTGTTTTTT	.	TRBV7-2	TRBJ2-2	TRBD2
CASSSFSGRGNNEQFF	TGTGCCAGCAGCTCCTTTAGCGGGAGAGGGAACAATGAGCAGTTCTTC	once	TRBV5-8	TRBJ2-1	TRBD2
CASSLGQFSNYGYTF	TGTGCCAGCAGCTTGGGACAGTTCTCTAACTATGGCTACACCTTC	once	TRBV7-9	TRBJ1-2	TRBD1
CASSPLQDRGNEQFF	TGTGCCAGCTCACCTTTACAGGACAGGGGAAATGAGCAGTTCTTC	.	TRBV18	TRBJ2-1	TRBD1
CASSVGWGPYEQYF	TGTGCCAGCAGCGTAGGGTGGGGCCCCTACGAGCAGTACTTC	.	TRBV9	TRBJ2-7	.
CASSPPTPGDQFF	TGTGCCAGCAGCCCCCCGACCCCGGGAGACCAGTTCTTC	.	TRBV6-5	TRBJ2-1	.
CAIASSGGRDTEAFF	TGTGCCATCGCCTCGTCCGGGGGTAGGGACACTGAAGCTTTCTTT	.	TRBV10-3	TRBJ1-1	.
CASKPWTGGEGETQYF	TGTGCCAGCAAACCCTGGACAGGGGGCGAAGGAGAGACCCAGTACTTC	.	TRBV27	TRBJ2-5	TRBD1
CASSEGAGATDTQYF	TGCGCCAGCAGCGAGGGGGCAGGGGCCACAGATACGCAGTATTTT	.	TRBV10-1	TRBJ2-3	TRBD1
CSVLENEQFF	TGCAGCGTTCTCGAGAATGAGCAGTTCTTC	few	TRBV29-1	TRBJ2-1	.
CASSWVTGGEQYF	TGTGCCAGCAGCTGGGTGACAGGGGGAGAGCAGTACTTC	.	TRBV27	TRBJ2-7	TRBD1
CASSILSGNTIYF	TGTGCCAGTAGTATCCTCTCTGGAAACACCATATATTTT	.	TRBV19	TRBJ1-3	.
CAWSGSRTGKTEAFF	TGTGCCTGGAGTGGATCTCGGACAGGGAAAACTGAAGCTTTCTTT	.	TRBV30	TRBJ1-1	TRBD1
CASSLAGWEQYF	TGTGCCAGCAGCTTAGCCGGGTGGGAGCAGTACTTC	once	TRBV11-2	TRBJ2-7	.
CASSKGQQNTEAFF	TGTGCCAGCAGTAAAGGACAGCAGAACACTGAAGCTTTCTTT	few	TRBV27	TRBJ1-1	.
CASSPGLATDTQYF	TGCGCCAGCAGCCCTGGACTAGCCACAGATACGCAGTATTTT	.	TRBV4-3	TRBJ2-3	TRBD2
CASSVKGLLAGTDEQFF	TGTGCCAGCAGCGTAAAAGGTCTACTAGCGGGGACAGATGAGCAGTTCTTC	.	TRBV9	TRBJ2-1	TRBD2
CSVGGQAGEQYF	TGCAGCGTGGGGGGACAGGCGGGTGAGCAGTACTTC	.	TRBV29-1	TRBJ2-5	TRBD1
CASSPSGLAGHSYEQYF	TGTGCCAGCAGCCCGAGCGGGCTAGCGGGTCACTCCTACGAGCAGTACTTC	few	TRBV11-3	TRBJ2-7	TRBD2
CASSTGTGFSGGYTF	TGTGCCAGCAGCACCGGGACAGGGTTTAGCGGTGGCTACACCTTC	.	TRBV7-2	TRBJ1-2	TRBD1
CASSATDSYEQYF	TGTGCCAGCAGCGCGACAGACTCCTACGAGCAGTACTTC	.	TRBV9	TRBJ2-7	.
CASTLTETGTSLYEQYF	TGTGCCAGCACCCTGACAGAGACCGGGACTAGCCTCTACGAGCAGTACTTC	.	TRBV5-4	TRBJ2-7	TRBD2
CASRGLAVEQYF	TGTGCCAGTAGGGGACTAGCAGTCGAGCAGTACTTC	.	TRBV19	TRBJ2-7	TRBD2
CASSQWTGVRQPQHF	TGCGCCAGCAGCCAGTGGACAGGGGTAAGACAGCCCCAGCATTTT	.	TRBV4-3	TRBJ1-5	TRBD1
CASSEVLGAKAEAFF	TGTGCCAGCAGTGAAGTACTGGGGGCGAAGGCTGAAGCTTTCTTT	.	TRBV6-1	TRBJ1-1	.
CANHPPGGNYGYTF	TGTGCCAACCACCCTCCGGGGGGCAACTATGGCTACACCTTC	.	TRBV7-9	TRBJ1-2	.